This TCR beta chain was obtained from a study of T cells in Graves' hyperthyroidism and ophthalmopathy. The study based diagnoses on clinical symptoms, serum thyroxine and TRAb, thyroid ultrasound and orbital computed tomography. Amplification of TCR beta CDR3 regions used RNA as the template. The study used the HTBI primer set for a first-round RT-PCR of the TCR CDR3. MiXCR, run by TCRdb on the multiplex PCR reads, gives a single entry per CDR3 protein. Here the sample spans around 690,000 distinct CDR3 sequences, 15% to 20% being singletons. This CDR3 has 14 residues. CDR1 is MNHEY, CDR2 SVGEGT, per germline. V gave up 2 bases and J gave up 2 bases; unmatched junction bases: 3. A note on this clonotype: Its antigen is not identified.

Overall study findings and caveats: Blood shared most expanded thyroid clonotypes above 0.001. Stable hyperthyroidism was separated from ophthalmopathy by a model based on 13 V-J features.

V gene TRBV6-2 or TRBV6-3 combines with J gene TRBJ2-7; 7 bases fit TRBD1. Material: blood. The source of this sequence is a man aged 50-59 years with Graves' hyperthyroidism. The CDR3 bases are TGTGCCAGCAGTTACGGCGGACAGGCCTACGAGCAGTACTTC. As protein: CASSYGGQAYEQYF.